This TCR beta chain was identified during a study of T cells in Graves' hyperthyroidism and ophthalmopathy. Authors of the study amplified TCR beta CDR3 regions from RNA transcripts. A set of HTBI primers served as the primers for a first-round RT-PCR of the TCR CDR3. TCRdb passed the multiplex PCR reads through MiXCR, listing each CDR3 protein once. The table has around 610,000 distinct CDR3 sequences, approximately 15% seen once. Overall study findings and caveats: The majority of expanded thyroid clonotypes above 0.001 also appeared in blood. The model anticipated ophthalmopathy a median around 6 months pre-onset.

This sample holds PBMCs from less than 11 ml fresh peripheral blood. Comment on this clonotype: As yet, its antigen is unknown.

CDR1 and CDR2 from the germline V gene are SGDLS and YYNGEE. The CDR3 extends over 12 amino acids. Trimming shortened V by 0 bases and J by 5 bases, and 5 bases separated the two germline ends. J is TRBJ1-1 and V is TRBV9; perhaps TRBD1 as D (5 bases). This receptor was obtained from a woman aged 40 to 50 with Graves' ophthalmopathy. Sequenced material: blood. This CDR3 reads CASSVGQTEAFF. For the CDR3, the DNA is TGTGCCAGCAGCGTAGGACAGACTGAAGCTTTCTTT.